The clone carrying this T cell receptor beta chain was observed a few times. MiXCR was run by TCRdb on the 5' RACE reads, yielding one entry per CDR3 protein. The profile shows about 110,000 distinct CDR3 sequences, 24% of them singletons. The record originates from a study of CD8 T cells in ankylosing spondylitis. The V gene's germline CDR1 is MNHEY and CDR2 SVGAGI. The CDR3 totals 16 residues. V dropped 2 bases and J dropped 1; count of bases not matched to a gene: 6. The sequencing input was synovial fluid, either unsorted or a sorted T cell fraction (not recorded which). The TCR sequence derives from a male donor with ankylosing spondylitis. V is TRBV6-5 and J is TRBJ2-3; 7 bases are a match to TRBD2. CDR3 protein: CASSYGGVLGTDTQYF. CDR3 coding DNA: TGTGCCAGCAGTTACGGGGGGGTTCTTGGCACAGATACGCAGTATTTT.